A single sample is the source of the 10 T cell receptor beta chains below, sequenced in a study of blood T cell repertoires in COVID-19. Some clones are missing from TCRdb's copy, which holds only in-frame ones; the method was immunoSEQ multiplex PCR. Among roughly 140,000 clones listed, 80% to 90% were seen once. Sequencing used peripheral blood. These receptors originate from a woman in her fifties or sixties with acute or convalescent COVID-19.

The J gene is TRBJ1-1, the V gene TRBV4-1; the D is unclear. Looked up from germline, CDR1 is MGHRA and CDR2 is YSYEKL. The CDR3 runs to 13 residues. Deletions cut 4 bases from V and 1 base from J, with 7 bases between. The CDR3 region has the DNA TGCGCCAGCAGCCCGGGAGGGAACACTGAAGCTTTCTTT. Protein sequence: CASSPGGNTEAFF.

Only one count was recorded for this clone. Other DNA sequences in the sample encode the same CDR3. This chain uses TRBV5-1 with TRBJ1-2; D is unresolved. This CDR3 comprises 12 residues. The V gene lost 0 bases and the J gene lost 5 bases, with 5 bases spanning the gap. The germline CDR1 and CDR2 sequences are SGHRS and YFSETQ. DNA of the CDR3: TGCGCCAGCAGCTTGGACAGTTATGGCTACACCTTC. This encodes CASSLDSYGYTF.

V usage is TRBV29-1 and J usage is TRBJ2-7; 7 nucleotides match TRBD2. This CDR3 spans 13 amino acids. Germline trimming cut 7 bases from V and 5 bases from J; bases unmatched to any gene: 11. CDR1 and CDR2 (germline): SQVTM, ANQGSEA. CDR3 protein: CSAAILAGHEQYF. As DNA, the CDR3 is TGCAGCGCAGCAATCTTAGCGGGCCACGAGCAGTACTTC.

This chain connects TRBV4-2 to TRBJ1-2; 8 bases align to TRBD1. Germline CDR1 LGHNA, CDR2 YNFKEQ. Trimming cost V 3 bases and J 3 bases; bases outside gene matches: 3. The CDR3 sequence is 14 residues long. The CDR3 here is CASSQLQGDYGYTF. The CDR3 region has the DNA TGTGCCAGCAGCCAGCTACAGGGGGACTATGGCTACACCTTC.

The chain employs TRBV15 and TRBJ1-5, with D tentatively TRBD1 (6 bases). This CDR3 has 16 amino acids. Germline V gene sequence: CDR1 LNHNV, CDR2 YYDKDF (reference sequence). The ends were cut back, 0 bases at V and 5 bases at J, with 14 bases in the middle. The CDR3 here is CATSREATGQHQPQHF. CDR3 nucleotide sequence: TGTGCCACCAGCAGAGAAGCTACAGGGCAGCATCAGCCCCAGCATTTT.

This chain links TRBV28 with TRBJ2-2, with no clear D. The germline V gene encodes CDR1 MDHEN and CDR2 SYDVKM. This CDR3 has 15 amino acids. Trimming took 3 bases from V and 1 from J, leaving 9 bases between them. CDR3 nucleotide sequence: TGTGCCAGCAGTTTTCGAGGATTGAACACCGGGGAGCTGTTTTTT. This gives the protein CASSFRGLNTGELFF.

V gene TRBV7-9 combines with J gene TRBJ1-1; D call uncertain. Trimming pared 5 bases from V and 6 bases from J, leaving 10 bases between. CDR3 size: 12 residues. CDR1 is SEHNR and CDR2 is FQNEAQ in the germline V gene (reference sequence). The CDR3 reads CASSPRDSEAFF. The DNA of the CDR3 is TGTGCCAGCAGCCCGCGGGATTCTGAAGCTTTCTTT.

The rearrangement uses TRBV7-2 and TRBJ2-7, with 11 bases aligning to TRBD2. The CDR3 loop spans 14 amino acids. The ends lost 6 bases at V and 3 bases at J; junction bases unmatched: 4. In germline, CDR1 is SGHTA, CDR2 FQGNSA. As DNA, the CDR3 is TGTGCCAGCAGTACCGGACTAGCGGGCTACGAGCAGTACTTC. Residues: CASSTGLAGYEQYF.

V usage is TRBV19 and J usage is TRBJ1-4; D is ambiguous. The CDR3 runs to 12 residues. The V end was cut by 3 bases, the J end by 13 bases, with 12 bases between. CDR1 LNHDA and CDR2 SQIVND come from the germline V gene (reference sequence). The CDR3, as DNA: TGTGCCAGTAGTATGGAGGGAGGGAGACTGTTTTTT. This translates into CASSMEGGRLFF.

The J gene is TRBJ2-2, the V gene TRBV15, with 10 bases identical to TRBD1. CDR3 length: 16 amino acids. The V segment lost 0 bases and the J segment 3 bases; nucleotides outside the gene matches: 1. Germline assignment: CDR1 LNHNV and CDR2 YYDKDF (reference sequence). This CDR3 is CATSREGQGYTGELFF. The CDR3 DNA sequence: TGTGCCACCAGCAGAGAGGGACAGGGGTACACCGGGGAGCTGTTTTTT.